A single sample gave rise to the 27 T cell receptor beta chains below, sequenced in a study of tumor-infiltrating lymphocytes in primary liver carcinoma. Production of TCR beta cDNA used around 0.45 ug total RNA together with a constant-region primer. ARM-PCR was slightly modified, and three nested multiplex PCR rounds with it gave rise to the TCR beta libraries. With TRBV1-TRBV30 forward primers and a C-beta reverse primer, the first two PCR rounds were run for roughly 10 cycles each. TCRdb re-analysed the multiplex PCR reads in MiXCR, keeping a single row per CDR3 protein. The sample has just over 300,000 distinct CDR3 sequences; 50% to 60% are singletons. Unsorted whole blood yielded the blood RNA, and germline DNA was also extracted. Source material: peripheral blood. Receptor source: a woman aged 30 to 39 with primary liver carcinoma and hepatitis B virus infection.

This clonotype was found many times. The rearrangement uses TRBV11-2 and TRBJ2-5; D is unclear. This CDR3 has 12 amino acids. From germline, CDR1 is SGHAT and CDR2 FQNNGV. Trimming stripped 0 bases from V and 5 bases from J, with 4 bases between. The CDR3 spells CASSLERETQYF. The CDR3 DNA reads TGTGCCAGCAGCTTAGAACGGGAGACCCAGTACTTC.

As to this clonotype: Given the absence of the conserved phenylalanine or tryptophan at the CDR3 end, a read error is likely. The chain employs TRBV12-3 or TRBV12-4 and TRBJ2-5, with D unresolved. V was shortened by 6 bases and J by 4 bases, with 15 bases between the two germline ends. This CDR3 contains 14 residues. In DNA form, the CDR3 reads TGTGCCAGCAGCACCTCGACGGGTGGAGAGACCCAGTACTTA. Translating it yields CASSTSTGGETQYL.

The chain links TRBV28 to TRBJ1-2; D is perhaps TRBD1 (5 bases). This CDR3 spans 12 amino acids. The germline V gene has CDR1 MDHEN and CDR2 SYDVKM. The CDR3 sequence is CTILGERYGYTF. The CDR3 DNA sequence: TGTACCATCTTAGGGGAACGGTATGGCTACACCTTC.

This clonotype was recorded a few times. V and J are TRBV4-2 and TRBJ1-2; D remains unclear. This CDR3 region has 16 residues. V dropped 4 bases and J dropped 8 bases, with 23 bases sitting between them. Germline CDR1 LGHNA, CDR2 YNFKEQ. CDR3 amino acids: CASSPNPNGGIGGYTF. As DNA, the CDR3 is TGTGCCAGCAGCCCCAATCCTAATGGCGGTATCGGGGGCTACACCTTC.

The chain combines TRBV4-2 with TRBJ1-1; the match to TRBD1 covers 7 bases. This CDR3 region has 15 residues. J was trimmed by 3 bases and V by 4 bases; bases with no gene match: 8. Looked up from germline, CDR1 is LGHNA and CDR2 is YNFKEQ. The CDR3 region has the DNA TGTGCCAGCAGCCTTACTGAGGGGGCAGACACTGAAGCTTTCTTT. Protein product: CASSLTEGADTEAFF.

In this sample, this clonotype turned up once. A much larger clone differs from this one at a single base, so this may be a read error. V gene TRBV4-3 combines with J gene TRBJ2-7; D remains ambiguous. The V gene's germline CDR1 is LGHNA and CDR2 YSLEER. This CDR3 contains 12 residues. CDR3 protein: CANSLRNYEQYF. The CDR3 DNA reads as TGCGCCAACAGCCTGCGCAACTACGAGCAGTACTTC.

This clonotype turned up a few times. The chain recombines TRBV4-1 with TRBJ1-4; D call uncertain. Trimming removed 4 bases from V and 14 bases from J, with 17 bases in between. The germline CDR1 and CDR2 sequences are MGHRA and YSYEKL. The CDR3 sequence is 13 residues long. CDR3 sequence reads: CASSPPENAGLFF. The CDR3 nucleotides read TGCGCCAGCAGCCCCCCAGAGAACGCCGGTCTGTTTTTT.

Concerning this clonotype itself: One end of the junction varies from germline; a read error may be responsible. V and J are TRBV11-2 and TRBJ2-3; 11 positions agree with TRBD2. CDR1 and CDR2 (germline): SGHAT, FQNNGV. The CDR3 loop spans 17 amino acids. CDR3 bases: TGTGCCAGCAGCTTACGAGGTAGCGGGAGGGTTACAGATATGCAGTATTTT. Its protein product is CASSLRGSGRVTDMQYF.

This clonotype was counted between two and nine times. One end of the junction is discordant with germline, which a read error may explain. The chain recombines TRBV11-2 with TRBJ2-1; 11 bases are a match to TRBD2. Germline loops: CDR1 SGHAT, CDR2 FQNNGV. This CDR3 comprises 14 residues. The CDR3 is CASSVRLAGSEQSF. The CDR3 region has the DNA TGTGCCAGCAGCGTCCGACTAGCGGGGAGTGAGCAGTCCTTC.

The chain has TRBV21-1 and TRBJ2-7; the DNA was not compared with TRBD1, the D call given in the table. TRBV21-1 is a listed pseudogene. The CDR3 spans 16 residues. CDR3 nucleotide sequence: TGTGCCAGCAGCATAGGTTGGACACCCTTTTTGGGCGAGCAGTACTTC. Residues: CASSIGWTPFLGEQYF.

The rearrangement joins TRBV7-9 to TRBJ2-3; TRBD2 might be the D (5 bases). CDR1 is SEHNR and CDR2 is FQNEAQ in the germline V gene (reference sequence). The CDR3 has 14 amino acids. Deletions cut 5 bases from V and 14 bases from J, with 23 bases between. CDR3 region: CASSPKSAGPDRYF. As DNA, the CDR3 is TGTGCCAGCAGCCCCAAGAGCGCGGGCCCAGATCGGTATTTT.

Turning to this clonotype: One junction end disagrees with the germline gene, perhaps due to a read error. V and J are TRBV11-3 and TRBJ2-1, with a tentative D call TRBD2 (5 bases). The CDR3 runs 15 residues. Germline V gene sequence: CDR1 SGHNT, CDR2 YENEEA. The CDR3 region is CASSSGENSYNEQFF. CDR3 coding DNA: TGTGCCAGCAGCTCTGGGGAGAACTCCTACAATGAGCAATTCTTC.

This clonotype was observed at least ten times. This chain uses TRBV5-4 with TRBJ2-7; 8 nucleotides line up with TRBD2. The germline CDR1 and CDR2 sequences are SGHNT and YYREEE (reference sequence). The CDR3 runs 14 residues. J lost 5 bases, V lost 3 bases, and 7 bases had no gene match. The CDR3 DNA is TGTGCCAGCAGCTCTCTGGGGCGGGGGGACGAGCAGTACTTC. This encodes CASSSLGRGDEQYF. Combining the CDR3 with reference TRBV5-4 and TRBJ2-7 gives the whole variable domain ETGVTQSPTHLIKTRGQQVTLRCSSQSGHNTVSWYQQALGQGPQFIFQYYREEENGRGNFPPRFSGLQFPNYSSELNVNALELDDSALYLCASSSLGRGDEQYFGPGTRLTVT.

This clonotype has a handful of counts. A much larger clone lies a single base off, so this may be a read error. This sequence joins TRBV29-1 and TRBJ2-7; TRBD1 agrees at 12 bases. CDR1 is SQVTM, CDR2 ANQGSEA, per germline. The CDR3 consists of 15 residues. The CDR3 DNA reads TGCAGCGCTGAATTGGGACAGGGGGCTAACTACGAGCAGTACTTC. Its protein product is CSAELGQGANYEQYF.

This clonotype turned up a few times. A read error is possible here, since a much larger clone lies one base away. The chain is built from TRBV11-1 and TRBJ2-2; D unclear. V shed 1 base and J shed 0 bases, with 9 bases lying between them. The CDR3 is 16 amino acids. Germline CDR1 SGHAT, CDR2 FQDESV (reference sequence). The CDR3 nucleotides are TGTGCCAGCAGCTTAGTACCAGATGCGAACACCGGGGAGCTGTTTTTT. Amino acid sequence: CASSLVPDANTGELFF.

This clonotype was seen a handful of times. This chain joins TRBV28 and TRBJ2-3; D gene uncertain. V was shortened by 6 bases and J by 4 bases, with 14 bases between the two germline ends. The length of the CDR3 is 14 residues. Germline values: CDR1 MDHEN, CDR2 SYDVKM. The CDR3 loop is CASRQARSPDTQYF. CDR3 DNA sequence: TGTGCCAGCAGGCAGGCCCGATCGCCAGATACGCAGTATTTT.

A remark on this clonotype: One base away lies a much larger clone, so this may be a sequencing read error. V usage is TRBV29-1 and J usage is TRBJ1-2; D gene unclear. Germline-derived CDR1 and CDR2 are SQVTM and ANQGSEA. This CDR3 has 11 amino acids. The CDR3 DNA reads TGCGGCGTTATCTCCTGGTATGGCTACACCTTC. Protein product: CGVISWYGYTF. Looking up the rest from reference TRBV29-1 and TRBJ1-2 gives the full variable domain: SAVISQKPSRDICQRGTSLTIQCQVDSQVTMMFWYRQQPGQSLTLIATANQGSEATYESGFVIDKFPISRPNLTFSTLTVSNMSPEDSSIYLCGVISWYGYTFGSGTRLTVV.

Concerning this clonotype: The junction departs from the called germline gene at one end, perhaps through a read error. CDR3 in DNA: TGTGCCATCAGCCTACGACAGGGCTCAGCCAAAAGCATTCTGTACTTC. Its protein product is CAISLRQGSAKSILYF. The chain recombines TRBV11-2 with TRBJ2-4, with 7 positions matching TRBD1. Germline V gene data show CDR1 as SGHAT and CDR2 as FQNNGV. The CDR3 consists of 16 residues.

Turning to this clonotype: Relative to the germline gene, one junction end is altered; a read error may explain this. This chain joins TRBV6-5 and TRBJ2-7; D is possibly TRBD1 (6 bases). CDR3 size: 15 residues. The germline V gene has CDR1 MNHEY and CDR2 SVGAGI. The CDR3 coding sequence is TGTGCCAGCAGCCGACAGGCGGCGGGTATTGGCGAGCTGTACTTC. It is translated as CASSRQAAGIGELYF.

A few counts support this clonotype. This chain uses TRBV14 with TRBJ2-1, with D possibly matching TRBD2 (6 bases). Trimming stripped 4 bases from V and 7 bases from J, with 11 bases between. The CDR3 runs to 13 residues. Germline assignment: CDR1 SGHDN and CDR2 FVKESK. CDR3 sequence reads: CASSPTRVNEQFF. The CDR3 region has the DNA TGTGCCAGCAGCCCGACTAGGGTGAATGAGCAGTTCTTC. Using reference TRBV14 and TRBJ2-1 for the parts outside the CDR3, the full variable domain is EAGVTQFPSHSVIEKGQTVTLRCDPISGHDNLYWYRRVMGKEIKFLLHFVKESKQDESGMPNNRFLAERTGGTYSTLKVQPAELEDSGVYFCASSPTRVNEQFFGPGTRLTVL.

This chain uses TRBV6-2 or TRBV6-3 with TRBJ2-1, with D possibly being TRBD1 (5 bases). Germline V gives CDR1 MNHEY, CDR2 SVGEGT. The CDR3 totals 15 residues. V was pared by 4 bases and J by 8 bases, with 18 bases between. The CDR3 region is CASSCSVGPSDEQFF. Here the CDR3 DNA reads TGTGCCAGCAGTTGCTCAGTGGGGCCTTCCGATGAGCAGTTCTTC.

Regarding this clonotype: Just one base apart from a much larger clone, this may be a read error. The V gene is TRBV4-1, the J gene TRBJ1-5; no reliable D call. Germline values: CDR1 MGHRA, CDR2 YSYEKL. The CDR3 has 14 amino acids. The CDR3 coding sequence is TGCGCCAGCAGCCAAGAATGGTACAATCATCCCCAGCATTTT. It is translated as CASSQEWYNHPQHF.

The V call is TRBV11-2, the J call TRBJ2-7; the D gene is possibly TRBD2 (5 bases). The germline V gene encodes CDR1 SGHAT and CDR2 FQNNGV. The CDR3 contains 16 residues. The V and J ends lost 6 bases and 5 bases respectively, with 23 bases between them. In DNA, the CDR3 is TGTGCCAGCAGATTGTCCCGAGAGGGAGAGATCCACGAGCAGTACTTC. Its translation is CASRLSREGEIHEQYF.

Points on this clonotype: With a much larger clone just one base away, this may be a read error. The chain joins TRBV12-3 or TRBV12-4 to TRBJ1-2, with D uncertain. V was shortened by 6 bases and J by 6 bases, with 14 bases between the two germline ends. This CDR3 is 13 amino acids long. CDR3 sequence (DNA): TGTGCCAGCAGCTACAAGGGAGGAGATGGCTACACCTTC. This encodes CASSYKGGDGYTF.

This clonotype was seen only a few times. The J gene is TRBJ2-7, the V gene TRBV4-3, with a tentative D call TRBD2 (6 bases). The CDR3 is 16 residues long. Germline V CDR1 and CDR2: LGHNA, YSLEER. The V and J ends lost 4 bases and 3 bases respectively, with 19 bases between them. CDR3 sequence reads: CASSLNVEGKFYEQYF. As DNA, the CDR3 is TGCGCCAGCAGCCTGAATGTGGAGGGGAAGTTCTACGAGCAGTACTTC.

The gene calls are TRBV24-1 and TRBJ2-3; TRBD1 matches 9 bases. The CDR3 is 16 amino acids. The junction had 12 bases not matched to a gene; V was cut back by 10 bases and J by 2 bases. The germline CDR1 and CDR2 sequences are KGHDR and SFDVKD. In DNA, the CDR3 is TGTGCCACTTCCCCGGGACAGGGTCCCCCCACAGATACGCAGTATTTT. It encodes CATSPGQGPPTDTQYF.

Concerning this clonotype itself: A read error may be the cause here, since a much bigger clone is one base away. The rearrangement links TRBV4-3 to TRBJ2-4; 7 nucleotides match TRBD2. Germline CDR1 LGHNA, CDR2 YSLEER. The CDR3 sequence is 15 residues long. CDR3 sequence (DNA): TGCGCCAGCAGCGCCAATGCGGGAGCAACAAACATTCAGTGCTTC. Protein: CASSANAGATNIQCF.